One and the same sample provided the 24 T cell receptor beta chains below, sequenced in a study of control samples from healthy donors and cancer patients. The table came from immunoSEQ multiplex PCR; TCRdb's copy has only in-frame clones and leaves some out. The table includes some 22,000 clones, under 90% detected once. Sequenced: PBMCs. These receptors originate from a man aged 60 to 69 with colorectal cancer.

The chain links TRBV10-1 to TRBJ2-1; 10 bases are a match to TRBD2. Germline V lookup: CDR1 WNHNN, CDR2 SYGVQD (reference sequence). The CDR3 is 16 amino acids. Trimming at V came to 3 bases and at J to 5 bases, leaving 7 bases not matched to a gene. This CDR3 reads CASSDQASGGHNEQFF. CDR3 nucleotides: TGCGCCAGCAGTGATCAGGCTAGCGGGGGCCACAATGAGCAGTTCTTC.

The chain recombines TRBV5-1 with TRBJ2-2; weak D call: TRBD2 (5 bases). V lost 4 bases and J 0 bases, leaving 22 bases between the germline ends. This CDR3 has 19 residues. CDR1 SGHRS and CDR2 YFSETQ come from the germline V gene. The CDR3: CASSRRPMSRDPNTGELFF. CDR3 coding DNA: TGCGCCAGCAGCCGCCGGCCCATGAGCCGGGATCCGAACACCGGGGAGCTGTTTTTT.

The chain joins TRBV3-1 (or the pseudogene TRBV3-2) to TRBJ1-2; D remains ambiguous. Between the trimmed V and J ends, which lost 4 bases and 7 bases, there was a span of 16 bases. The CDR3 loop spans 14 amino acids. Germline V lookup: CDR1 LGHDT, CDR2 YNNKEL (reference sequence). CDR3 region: CASSLTGGLGGYTF. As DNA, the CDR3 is TGTGCCAGCAGCCTAACGGGAGGGCTCGGTGGCTACACCTTC.

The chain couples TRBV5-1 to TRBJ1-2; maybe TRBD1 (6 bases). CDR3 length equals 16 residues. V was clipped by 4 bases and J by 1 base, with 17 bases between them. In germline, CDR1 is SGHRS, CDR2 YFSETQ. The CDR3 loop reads CASSALAGTNNYGYTF. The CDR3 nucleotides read TGCGCCAGCAGCGCCTTAGCCGGGACAAATAACTATGGCTACACCTTC.

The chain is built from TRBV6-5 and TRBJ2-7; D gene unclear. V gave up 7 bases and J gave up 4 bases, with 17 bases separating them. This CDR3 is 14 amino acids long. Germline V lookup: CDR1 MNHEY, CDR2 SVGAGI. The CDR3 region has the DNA TGTGCCAGCATCCCCGGACGGTTGGAATACGAGCAGTACTTC. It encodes CASIPGRLEYEQYF.

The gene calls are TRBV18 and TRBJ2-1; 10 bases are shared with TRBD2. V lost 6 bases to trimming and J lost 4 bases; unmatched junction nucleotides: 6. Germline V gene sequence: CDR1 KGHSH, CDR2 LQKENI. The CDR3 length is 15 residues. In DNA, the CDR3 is TGTGCCAGCTCTAGCGGGGGGCATGAATACAATGAGCAGTTCTTC. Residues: CASSSGGHEYNEQFF.

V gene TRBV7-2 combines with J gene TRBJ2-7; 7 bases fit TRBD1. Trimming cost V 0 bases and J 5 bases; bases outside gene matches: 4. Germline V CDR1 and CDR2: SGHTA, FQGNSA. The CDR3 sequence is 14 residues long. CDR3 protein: CASSLATGFDEQYV. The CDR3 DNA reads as TGTGCCAGCAGCTTAGCGACAGGGTTCGACGAGCAGTACGTC.

CDR3 region: CASTLAGSTGELFF. The CDR3 DNA follows: TGTGCCAGCACGCTAGCGGGGTCTACCGGGGAGCTGTTTTTT. The J gene is TRBJ2-2, the V gene TRBV7-9, with 9 bases that match TRBD2. J was trimmed by 5 bases and V by 7 bases; bases with no gene match: 5. The germline V gene has CDR1 SEHNR and CDR2 FQNEAQ (reference sequence). The CDR3 spans 14 residues.

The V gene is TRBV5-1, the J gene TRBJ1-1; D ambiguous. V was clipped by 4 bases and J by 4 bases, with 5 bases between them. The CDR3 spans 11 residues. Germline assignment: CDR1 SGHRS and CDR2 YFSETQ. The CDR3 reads CASSKGTEAFF. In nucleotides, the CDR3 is TGCGCCAGCAGCAAGGGCACTGAAGCTTTCTTT.

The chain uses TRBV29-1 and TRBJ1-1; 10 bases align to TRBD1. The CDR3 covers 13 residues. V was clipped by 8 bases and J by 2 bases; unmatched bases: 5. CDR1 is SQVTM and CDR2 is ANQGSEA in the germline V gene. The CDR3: CSTRDRGNTEAFF. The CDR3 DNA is TGCAGCACCCGGGACAGGGGCAACACTGAAGCTTTCTTT. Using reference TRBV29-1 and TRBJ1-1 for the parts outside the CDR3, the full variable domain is SAVISQKPSRDICQRGTSLTIQCQVDSQVTMMFWYRQQPGQSLTLIATANQGSEATYESGFVIDKFPISRPNLTFSTLTVSNMSPEDSSIYLCSTRDRGNTEAFFGQGTRLTVV.

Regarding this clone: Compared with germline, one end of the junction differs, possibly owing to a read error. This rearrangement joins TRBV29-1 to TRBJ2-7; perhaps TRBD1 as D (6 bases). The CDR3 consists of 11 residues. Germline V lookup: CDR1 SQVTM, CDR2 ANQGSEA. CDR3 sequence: CSGEQGYEQYF. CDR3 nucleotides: TGCAGCGGTGAACAGGGCTACGAGCAGTACTTC.

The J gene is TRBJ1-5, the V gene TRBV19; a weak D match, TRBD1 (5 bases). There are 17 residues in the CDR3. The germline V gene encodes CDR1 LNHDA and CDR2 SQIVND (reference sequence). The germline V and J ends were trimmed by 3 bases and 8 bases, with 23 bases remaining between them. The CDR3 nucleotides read TGTGCCAGTAGTATGGTTTACTCAGGATCGGGGGAAAAGCCCCAGCATTTT. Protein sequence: CASSMVYSGSGEKPQHF. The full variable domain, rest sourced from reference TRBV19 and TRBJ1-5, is DGGITQSPKYLFRKEGQNVTLSCEQNLNHDAMYWYRQDPGQGLRLIYYSQIVNDFQKGDIAEGYSVSREKKESFPLTVTSAQKNPTAFYLCASSMVYSGSGEKPQHFGDGTRLSIL.

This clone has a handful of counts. The CDR3 DNA follows: TGTGCCAGCAGCTTTATAGGGGGCCTAGAAAACACCATATATTTT. Translation: CASSFIGGLENTIYF. The rearrangement joins TRBV7-9 to TRBJ1-3; 7 positions match TRBD1. J gave up 6 bases and V 3 bases, and 8 bases lay outside the gene matches. CDR1 and CDR2 from the germline V gene are SEHNR and FQNEAQ (reference sequence). The CDR3 runs 15 residues.

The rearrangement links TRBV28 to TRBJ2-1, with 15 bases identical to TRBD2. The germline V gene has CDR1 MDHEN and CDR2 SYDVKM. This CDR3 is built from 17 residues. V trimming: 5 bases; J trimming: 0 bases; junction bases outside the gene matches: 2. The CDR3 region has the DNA TGTGCCAGCAGTGGACTAGCGGGGGGGATCTCCTACAATGAGCAGTTCTTC. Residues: CASSGLAGGISYNEQFF.

CDR3 protein: CSVEQGAGTEAFF. The CDR3 DNA reads as TGCAGCGTTGAACAGGGGGCAGGTACTGAAGCTTTCTTT. J is TRBJ1-1 and V is TRBV29-1, with 8 bases fitting TRBD1. V lost 2 bases, J lost 5 bases, and 4 bases stayed unmatched. CDR1 and CDR2 from the germline V gene are SQVTM and ANQGSEA. The CDR3 has 13 residues.

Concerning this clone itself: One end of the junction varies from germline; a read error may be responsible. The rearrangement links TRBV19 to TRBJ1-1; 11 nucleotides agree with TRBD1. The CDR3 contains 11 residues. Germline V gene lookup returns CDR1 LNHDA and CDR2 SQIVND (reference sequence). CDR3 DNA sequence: TGTGCCAGTACGGACAGGGGGCGAAGTCTCTTT. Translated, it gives CASTDRGRSLF.

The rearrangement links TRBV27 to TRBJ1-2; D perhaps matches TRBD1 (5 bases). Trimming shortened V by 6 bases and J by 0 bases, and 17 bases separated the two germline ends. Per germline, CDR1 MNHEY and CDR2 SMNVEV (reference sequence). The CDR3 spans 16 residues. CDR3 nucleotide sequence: TGTGCCAGCAGCCACAAGACAGAAGGGACTAACTATGGCTACACCTTC. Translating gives CASSHKTEGTNYGYTF.

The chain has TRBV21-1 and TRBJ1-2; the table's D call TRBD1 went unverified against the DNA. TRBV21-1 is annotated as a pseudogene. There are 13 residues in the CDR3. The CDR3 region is CASSTGSRGGYTF. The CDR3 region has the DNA TGTGCCAGCAGCACAGGGTCTCGTGGGGGCTACACCTTC.

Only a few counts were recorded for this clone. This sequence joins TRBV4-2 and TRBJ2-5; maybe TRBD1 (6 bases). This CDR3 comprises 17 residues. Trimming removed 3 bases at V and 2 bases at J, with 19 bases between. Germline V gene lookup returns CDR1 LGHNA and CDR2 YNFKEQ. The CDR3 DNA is TGTGCCAGCAGCCATGACGCACAGGGTCTTGCTCAAGAGACCCAGTACTTC. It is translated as CASSHDAQGLAQETQYF.

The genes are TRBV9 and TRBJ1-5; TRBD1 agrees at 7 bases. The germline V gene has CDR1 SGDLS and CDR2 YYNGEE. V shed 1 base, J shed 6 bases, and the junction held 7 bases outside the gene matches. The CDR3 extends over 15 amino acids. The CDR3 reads CASSVKGAIIQPQHF. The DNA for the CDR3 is TGTGCCAGCAGCGTAAAGGGGGCGATCATTCAGCCCCAGCATTTT.

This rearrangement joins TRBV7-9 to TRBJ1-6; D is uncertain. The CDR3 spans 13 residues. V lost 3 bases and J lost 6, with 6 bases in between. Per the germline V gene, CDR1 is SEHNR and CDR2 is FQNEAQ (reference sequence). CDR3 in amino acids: CASSFDANSPLHF. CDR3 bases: TGTGCCAGCAGCTTTGACGCTAATTCACCCCTCCACTTT. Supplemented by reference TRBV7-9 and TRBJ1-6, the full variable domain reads DTGVSQNPRHKITKRGQNVTFRCDPISEHNRLYWYRQTLGQGPEFLTYFQNEAQLEKSRLLSDRFSAERPKGSFSTLEIQRTEQGDSAMYLCASSFDANSPLHFGNGTRLTVT.

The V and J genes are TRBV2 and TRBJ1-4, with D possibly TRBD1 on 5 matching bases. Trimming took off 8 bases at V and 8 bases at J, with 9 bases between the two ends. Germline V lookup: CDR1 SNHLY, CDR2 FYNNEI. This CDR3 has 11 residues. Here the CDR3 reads CASQGEEKLFF. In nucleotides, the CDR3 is TGTGCCAGCCAAGGGGAGGAAAAACTGTTTTTT.

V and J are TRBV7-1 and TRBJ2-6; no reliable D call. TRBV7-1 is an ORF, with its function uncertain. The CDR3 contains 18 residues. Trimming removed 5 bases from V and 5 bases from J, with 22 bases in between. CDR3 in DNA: TGTGCCAGCAGCACCACTGTCACGAGGCAAAGTCGGGCCAACGTCCTGACTTTC. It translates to CASSTTVTRQSRANVLTF.

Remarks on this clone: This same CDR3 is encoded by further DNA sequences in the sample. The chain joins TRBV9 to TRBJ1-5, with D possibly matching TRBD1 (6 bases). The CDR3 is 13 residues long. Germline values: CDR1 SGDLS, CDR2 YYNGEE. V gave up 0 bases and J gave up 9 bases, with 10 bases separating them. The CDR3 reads CASSVGGGRPQHF. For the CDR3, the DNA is TGTGCCAGCAGCGTAGGGGGGGGGCGGCCCCAGCATTTT. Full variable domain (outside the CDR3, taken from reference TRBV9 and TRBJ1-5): DSGVTQTPKHLITATGQRVTLRCSPRSGDLSVYWYQQSLDQGLQFLIQYYNGEERAKGNILERFSAQQFPDLHSELNLSSLELGDSALYFCASSVGGGRPQHFGDGTRLSIL.